These 7 T cell receptor beta chains originate from one sample sequenced in a study of blood T cell repertoires in COVID-19. The repertoire was sequenced with immunoSEQ multiplex PCR; TCRdb's copy has only in-frame clones and lacks some. The sample consists of about 420,000 clones, about 87% of them appearing once. Material: peripheral blood. The receptor set was obtained from a man aged 18 to 29 with COVID-19, enrolled during active disease.

The rearrangement uses TRBV5-1 and TRBJ1-1, with TRBD1 matching over 7 bases. Germline assignment: CDR1 SGHRS and CDR2 YFSETQ. The CDR3 has 14 residues. V trimming: 0 bases; J trimming: 4 bases; junction bases outside the gene matches: 3. CDR3 amino acids: CASSLGRGATEAFF. CDR3 coding DNA: TGCGCCAGCAGCTTGGGCAGGGGGGCCACTGAAGCTTTCTTT.

The CDR3 loop reads CASSMAGNNQPQHF. DNA of the CDR3: TGTGCCAGTAGTATGGCAGGGAACAATCAGCCCCAGCATTTT. This chain joins TRBV19 and TRBJ1-5; a possible D gene is TRBD1 (5 bases). The V gene lost 3 bases and the J gene lost 3 bases, with 9 bases spanning the gap. The length of the CDR3 is 14 residues. Germline V gene lookup returns CDR1 LNHDA and CDR2 SQIVND (reference sequence).

V and J are TRBV15 and TRBJ2-1; 14 nucleotides line up with TRBD2. Germline V gene data show CDR1 as LNHNV and CDR2 as YYDKDF (reference sequence). CDR3 length: 17 amino acids. Unmatched junction bases numbered 5, after V lost 0 bases and J lost 7 bases. CDR3 region: CATSRDMTSGRVNEQFF. As DNA, the CDR3 is TGTGCCACCAGCAGAGATATGACTAGCGGGAGGGTTAATGAGCAGTTCTTC.

The J gene is TRBJ2-3, the V gene TRBV6-6; D call uncertain. Between the trimmed V and J ends, which lost 5 bases and 6 bases, there was a span of 24 bases. The germline gives CDR1 MNHNY, CDR2 SVGAGI (reference sequence). The length of the CDR3 is 17 residues. The CDR3 loop is CASSPVGSPTTRDTQYF. The CDR3, as DNA: TGTGCCAGCAGTCCCGTAGGCTCTCCCACTACTCGGGATACGCAGTATTTT.

Of note for this clone: Relative to the germline gene, one junction end is altered; a read error may explain this. This sequence joins TRBV7-7 and TRBJ1-2, with D unclear. Germline V gene lookup returns CDR1 SSHAT and CDR2 FNYEAQ (reference sequence). The CDR3 extends over 15 amino acids. Written as DNA, the CDR3 is TGTGCTAGCAGCTTAGCATACTCCGCAGGCCGTGGCTACACCTTC. Its protein product is CASSLAYSAGRGYTF.

The V gene is TRBV6-5, the J gene TRBJ2-7; 8 nucleotides agree with TRBD2. V shed 6 bases and J 3 bases; nucleotides not matched to a gene: 4. The CDR3 runs 13 residues. The germline V gene has CDR1 MNHEY and CDR2 SVGAGI. The CDR3 DNA reads TGTGCCAGCAGGGTCACTAGCGGCTACGAGCAGTACTTC. Amino acid sequence: CASRVTSGYEQYF.

The CDR3 is CASRHSGDRGLTDTQYF. For the CDR3, the DNA is TGCGCCAGCAGACATAGCGGGGACAGGGGGCTCACAGATACGCAGTATTTT. The chain is built from TRBV4-1 and TRBJ2-3, with 12 bases identical to TRBD1. This CDR3 is 17 amino acids long. The trim removed 6 bases at V and 2 bases at J, leaving 9 bases unmatched. The V gene's germline CDR1 is MGHRA and CDR2 YSYEKL.